The 9 T cell receptor beta chains below come from one sample, sequenced in a study of T cells after yellow fever vaccination. TCRdb reprocessed the 5' RACE reads with MiXCR, giving one entry per CDR3 protein. The repertoire has 300,000 or so distinct CDR3 sequences, roughly 8.3% of them found once; the top ten carry around 17%. The sample in question was PBMCs, obtained more than 35 days after the first yellow fever vaccination. Receptor source: a man in his late teens or twenties who received the YFV17D yellow fever vaccine.

This clonotype was observed a few times. The chain recombines TRBV4-1 with TRBJ1-1; possible D gene TRBD1, 5 bases. The CDR3 is made up of 13 amino acids. CDR1 is MGHRA and CDR2 is YSYEKL in the germline V gene. Trimming shortened V by 5 bases and J by 5 bases, and 12 bases separated the two germline ends. The CDR3 DNA is TGCGCCAGCAGCATCCAGGGAAGTACTGAAGCTTTCTTT. It codes for CASSIQGSTEAFF.

This clonotype was recorded a few times. V and J are TRBV27 and TRBJ2-5, with D perhaps matching TRBD2 (6 bases). V shed 2 bases and J shed 1 base, with 14 bases lying between them. Germline CDR1 is MNHEY and CDR2 is SMNVEV (reference sequence). This CDR3 region has 16 residues. CDR3 region: CASSLGLRGIQETQYF. The CDR3 bases are TGTGCCAGCAGTTTAGGGCTGCGGGGTATCCAAGAGACCCAGTACTTC.

This clonotype has a handful of counts. This sequence joins TRBV18 and TRBJ1-1; no definite D call. Germline V gene sequence: CDR1 KGHSH, CDR2 LQKENI. V lost 5 bases, J lost 2 bases, and 9 bases lay in between. This CDR3 region has 13 residues. The CDR3 DNA is TGTGCCAGCTCAATACAAGTAAACACTGAAGCTTTCTTT. This codes for CASSIQVNTEAFF.

This clonotype showed up just a few times. This chain joins TRBV4-3 and TRBJ2-7; 8 nucleotides align to TRBD1. CDR3 size: 17 residues. Per the germline V gene, CDR1 is LGHNA and CDR2 is YSLEER. After removal of 1 base from V and 1 base from J, the junction contained 9 bases not matched to a gene. The CDR3 reads CASSQGLRDRPSYEQYF. DNA of the CDR3: TGCGCCAGCAGCCAAGGGCTCCGGGACAGGCCTTCCTACGAGCAGTACTTC.

This clonotype was seen only a few times. V gene TRBV11-2 combines with J gene TRBJ1-1, with D perhaps matching TRBD1 (5 bases). Trimming cost V 5 bases and J 3 bases, with 19 bases left between them. The CDR3 is 16 amino acids. Germline V gene data show CDR1 as SGHAT and CDR2 as FQNNGV. The CDR3 protein is CASSLSSGTGDTEAFF. CDR3 DNA sequence: TGTGCCAGCAGCCTATCCTCCGGGACGGGGGACACTGAAGCTTTCTTT.

This clonotype was seen at least ten times. The chain recombines TRBV19 with TRBJ1-5; unclear D gene. From germline, CDR1 is LNHDA and CDR2 SQIVND (reference sequence). The CDR3 is 12 residues long. Between the trimmed V and J ends, which lost 9 bases and 0 bases, there was a span of 6 bases. For the CDR3, the DNA is TGTGCCAGCGGTTATAGCAATCAGCCCCAGCATTTT. It translates to CASGYSNQPQHF. The full variable domain, completed using reference TRBV19 and TRBJ1-5, is DGGITQSPKYLFRKEGQNVTLSCEQNLNHDAMYWYRQDPGQGLRLIYYSQIVNDFQKGDIAEGYSVSREKKESFPLTVTSAQKNPTAFYLCASGYSNQPQHFGDGTRLSIL.

Only a few counts were recorded for this clonotype. V usage is TRBV28 and J usage is TRBJ1-4; a possible D gene is TRBD1 (5 bases). V lost 4 bases, J lost 4 bases, and 10 bases lay in between. Germline CDR1 is MDHEN and CDR2 is SYDVKM. The CDR3 runs 14 residues. The CDR3 region has the DNA TGTGCCAGCAGTTCCACGGGACTTAATGAAAAACTGTTTTTT. Translated: CASSSTGLNEKLFF.

This clonotype was recorded many times. The rearrangement joins TRBV2 to TRBJ1-3; 7 positions agree with TRBD1. Unmatched junction bases numbered 4, after V lost 9 bases and J lost 2 bases. The CDR3 totals 13 residues. Germline values: CDR1 SNHLY, CDR2 FYNNEI. CDR3 in amino acids: CASNGQAGNTIYF. CDR3 sequence (DNA): TGTGCCAGTAACGGACAGGCTGGAAACACCATATATTTT.

The rearrangement uses TRBV20-1 and TRBJ2-5, with 7 bases lining up with TRBD1. J lost 5 bases, V lost 5 bases, and 14 bases had no gene match. Looked up from germline, CDR1 is DFQATT and CDR2 is SNEGSKA (reference sequence). This CDR3 spans 15 amino acids. The CDR3 sequence is CSAPPSDRAGETQYF. CDR3 DNA sequence: TGCAGTGCTCCTCCCTCCGACAGGGCAGGCGAGACCCAGTACTTC.